The clone carrying this TCR beta chain was seen at least ten times. This entry comes from a study of human T cells and chemical hapten exposure. Time point denoted: patch test 2, 6 weeks after DPC sensitization. Specified treatment: therapeutic diphenylcyclopropenone sensitization with weekly scalp DPC. The trim removed 9 bases at V and 0 bases at J, leaving 4 bases unmatched. The CDR3 sequence is 14 residues long. TCRdb reanalysed the RACE reads using MiXCR and keeps one entry per CDR3 protein. The repertoire has around 360,000 distinct CDR3 sequences, about 6.9% of them found once; the top ten carry around 5.6%.

The sequence was obtained from a woman aged 18-29 years with alopecia areata. Some clones in this sample may be carry-over from other donors' samples. The input for sequencing was whole blood, taken in connection with sensitization to the hapten diphenylcyclopropenone (DPC). The chain links TRBV12-3 or TRBV12-4 to TRBJ1-4; the match to TRBD1 covers 7 bases. CDR3 region: CASTQGATNEKLFF. DNA of the CDR3: TGTGCCAGTACCCAGGGGGCAACTAATGAAAAACTGTTTTTT.